The present T cell receptor beta chain was sequenced within a study of monozygotic twins with inflammatory bowel disease. Findings and limits, study-wide: T cell subtypes that differed could not be told apart.

Details on this clonotype: The antigen is not known.

Input per TCR library consisted of around 3,700 ng of total RNA. Researchers put TCRalpha and TCRbeta cDNA through two nested PCRs lasting around 15 and 10 cycles. TCRdb processed the 5' RACE reads again and assigns one entry to each CDR3 protein, with no DNA. This table lists approximately 390,000 distinct CDR3 sequences. The CDR3 runs 13 residues. Germline lookup yields CDR1 SGHDT and CDR2 YYEEEE. Sequenced: blood. The gene calls are TRBV5-6 and TRBJ2-7; there is no DNA to check the TCRdb D call of TRBD1. The receptor comes from a human donor with ulcerative colitis or Crohn's disease, or a healthy co-twin of an affected twin (not recorded which). CDR3: CASSFQGVDEQYF.